This paragraph reports one T cell receptor (beta chain). This receptor's antigen is unknown. No per-base quality is available; no much larger clone lies one base away. This sample is part of a study of siplizumab effects on memory and regulatory T cells (dated by TCRdb to about 2019). Regarding the complete study: The study looked at the effect of siplizumab, an anti-CD2 antibody, on alloreactive T-cell subsets in allogeneic mixed lymphocyte reactions made from human PBMCs.

Results and caveats for the whole study, not just this receptor: The cumulative frequency of alloreactive sequences that could be traced back to unstimulated CD4+ memory T cells was significantly reduced by siplizumab. Unstimulated naive T cells appeared more diverse than memory T cells, and naive cells seemed to contribute substantially to the alloresponse. For roughly 80-96% of proliferating CD4+ or CD8+ clones, no naive or memory phenotype could be assigned. Because sequences at frequencies below about 10^-5 were poorly captured, only a minor fraction of alloreactive clones could be mapped back to unstimulated subsets. No functional confirmation was obtained for the suppressive function of proliferating Tregs from siplizumab cultures. Among mappable alloreactive CD4+ clones, an average Treg-derived fraction of 68.8% was observed with siplizumab, compared with approximately 25% in control reactions.

CDR1 and CDR2 are drawn from the germline V gene (reference sequence): PRHDT, FYEKMQ. The germline V and J ends show losses of 5 bases and 12 bases respectively, and no gene match explains 18 bases of the junction. From the cysteine through the phenylalanine, the CDR3 covers 18 amino acids. Kept here is only the CDR3 DNA, which spans 54 bases and is read in frame from base 1. The library was built by means of the immunoSEQ multiplex PCR assay. About 10^5 TCR templates per sample were assayed on the deep sequencing platform. Genomic DNA extracted from sorted T cells was used for TCRbeta CDR3 sequencing. The authors' pipeline ran thus. Clonal analysis of TCRbeta CDR3 data was done in the R programming language. Comparing unstimulated samples against CFSE-low samples taken after the reaction was how alloreactive CD4+ and CD8+ clones were defined. Regulatory or non-regulatory origin of alloreactive CD4+ clones was assigned by matching sequences to the sorted unstimulated Treg and non-Treg repertoires. TCRdb carries this immuneACCESS record with in-frame sequences only. Its versions omit some clonotypes, under half of them owing to an unresolved V gene in the studies checked, with the rest unexplained. The DNA gave D and trimming, while V, J and clone size come from that table. The sample contains 90,000 to 95,000 clones, 90% to 95% of them found a single time. The ten largest clones capture approximately 5.9% of the sample.

Sorted unstimulated T cells and proliferating T cells recovered from mixed lymphocyte reactions were subjected to TCRbeta CDR3 sequencing. Fresh whole blood from nine to eleven HLA-typed healthy donors was used to isolate PBMCs. This sequence was found in a human donor in good health. The chain is assembled from TRBV13 and TRBJ2-1; TRBD2 matches 14 bases in the middle. Sequences were obtained from CD8+ T cells sorted from blood. This receptor carries the CDR3 CASSIGTSGGYSSYAQFF. The DNA sequence is given as TGTGCCAGCAGCATCGGGACTAGCGGGGGTTACTCCTCATATGCGCAGTTCTTC.